In its sample, the clone carrying this TCR beta chain was seen many times. Its antigen is not identified. Each CDR3 protein gets one entry after TCRdb re-called the 5' RACE reads with MiXCR. In the table there are 15,000 to 20,000 distinct CDR3 sequences, around 15% of which are singletons. CDR1 is LGHDT, CDR2 YNNKEL, per germline (reference sequence). The ends were cut back, 6 bases at V and 8 bases at J, with 13 bases in the middle. This CDR3 region has 12 residues. These data come from a study of neurological immune-mediated disorders. Points from the study as a whole: The absence of any CDR3 amino acid sequence shared by expanded clones across subjects suggests that repertoires were private in all groups.

Material: CD4+ T cells from blood. V usage is TRBV3-1 and J usage is TRBJ1-2, with unresolved D. The TCR was taken from a woman aged 55-75 years with HTLV-1-associated myelopathy (HAM/TSP). The CDR3 here is CASRVSPGGYTF. The CDR3 DNA is TGTGCCAGCAGGGTCAGTCCGGGCGGCTACACCTTC.